The rows below give T cell receptor beta chains drawn from one sample of a study of T cell responses to AZD1222 COVID-19 vaccine. Sequenced by immunoSEQ multiplex PCR; TCRdb stores in-frame clones only, minus some. Of about 150,000 clones listed, about nine tenths are singletons. Here the sequenced sample was peripheral blood, taken 28 days after the second AZD1222 dose. The receptors were sampled from an adult who received the AZD1222 COVID-19 vaccine. CDR3s include the opening cysteine and the closing phenylalanine or tryptophan.

j_gene,len,v_gene,CDR3aa
TRBJ2-1,14,TRBV3-1/TRBV3-2,CASSPSGGADEQFF
TRBJ2-1,16,TRBV7-9,CASSLARQRGNNEQFF
TRBJ2-2,14,TRBV6-2/TRBV6-3,CASSQGRNTGELFF
TRBJ1-1,14,TRBV6-6,CASSYSQGSTEAFF
TRBJ1-5,15,TRBV19,CASRKGAQGNQPQHF
TRBJ1-2,14,TRBV10-1,CASTKRGFGSGYTF
TRBJ2-3,15,TRBV9,CASSARGGSADTQYF
TRBJ2-7,15,TRBV13,CASSLGDRGWYEQYF
TRBJ2-7,13,TRBV24-1,CATSEAYGGEQYF
TRBJ2-3,11,TRBV27,CASSSTDTQYF
TRBJ2-1,14,TRBV5-4,CASSLEGLRNEQFF
TRBJ2-3,16,TRBV11-3,CASSLGDRGRADTQYF
TRBJ1-5,14,TRBV7-2,CASSFGRNNQPQHF
TRBJ1-5,16,TRBV18,CASSPAGGSSNQPQHF
TRBJ2-1,15,TRBV19,CASSKTASSYNEQFF
TRBJ1-5,13,TRBV6-2/TRBV6-3,CASSYSDGQPQHF
TRBJ2-7,14,TRBV19,CASSIGLAADEQYF
TRBJ2-2,15,TRBV3-1/TRBV3-2,CASNPTGPDTGELFF
TRBJ1-1,18,TRBV30,CAWSSWINRDPIRDEAFF
TRBJ1-1,14,TRBV5-1,CASSLSSMNTEAFF
TRBJ1-1,12,TRBV7-9,CASGRGGTEAFF
TRBJ2-7,13,TRBV19,CASSFSAAYEQYF
TRBJ1-4,16,TRBV13,CASSSGQDRTNEKLFF
TRBJ1-1,15,TRBV14,CASSQATGMNTEAFF
TRBJ2-7,14,TRBV6-5,CASSGGGSSYEQYF
TRBJ1-1,13,TRBV29-1,CSVEMRMNTEAFF
TRBJ2-1,15,TRBV6-5,CASSYLFDNYNEQFF
TRBJ2-7,15,TRBV4-2,CASSQDEGAGYEQYF
TRBJ1-3,15,TRBV7-2,CASSRDRYSGNTIYF
TRBJ2-7,16,TRBV5-4,CASSLGYSARYYEQYF
TRBJ1-6,13,TRBV10-3,CAIMGENNSPLHF
TRBJ2-2,15,TRBV18,CASSKREIGTGELFF
TRBJ1-6,16,TRBV30,CAWSEGVAVGNSPLHF
TRBJ2-7,15,TRBV2,CASTPLSSGSYEQYF
TRBJ1-2,14,TRBV21-1,CASSKEGERVGYTF
TRBJ2-3,15,TRBV11-3,CASSRTSGPSDTQYF
TRBJ1-1,14,TRBV10-3,CAISESVAPGEAFF
TRBJ2-7,12,TRBV13,CASSSERYEQYF
TRBJ2-5,17,TRBV4-1,CASSLPLAGGSEETQYF
TRBJ2-1,12,TRBV5-5,CASSLEVGEQFF
TRBJ2-3,14,TRBV19,CASSRVFNTDTQYF
TRBJ1-2,15,TRBV6-5,CASSYSSGLGYGYTF
TRBJ1-5,15,TRBV6-1,CASRTGGIRNQPQHF
TRBJ1-1,10,TRBV20-1,CSAVAGRAFF
TRBJ2-7,15,TRBV5-1,CASSLGSGSYDEQYF
TRBJ2-7,10,TRBV29-1,CSVAGDEQYF
TRBJ2-2,14,TRBV5-4,CASSPGGDTGELFF